These T cell receptor beta chains were read from a single sample in a study of cytomegalovirus exposure and HLA in healthy donors. Measured with immunoSEQ multiplex PCR; TCRdb has only the in-frame clones, and not every one. Of roughly 77,000 clones listed, 85% to 95% are singletons. Material: PBMCs. The receptors were gathered from a young woman in good health and CMV-seronegative. The conserved cysteine and the conserved F or W are not part of the CDR3 here.

J	V	CDR3
TRBJ2-3	TRBV9	ASSVSGRTSTDTQY
TRBJ1-1	TRBV7-9	ASSPSRERPNTEAF
TRBJ1-1	TRBV28	ASKSQGAYTEAF
TRBJ1-3	TRBV4-1	ASSQAYPRESGNTIY
TRBJ1-2	TRBV27	ASSDRVVGNYGYT
TRBJ2-7	TRBV28	ASSRRDHEQY
TRBJ2-3	TRBV5-8	ASSFGTSDTDTQY
TRBJ1-1	TRBV6-6	ASSYSGDRNEAF
TRBJ1-2	TRBV7-6	ASSLGTGATNYGYT
TRBJ2-1	TRBV5-1	ASSPQGNEQF
TRBJ2-3	TRBV10-1	ATQGRGLDTQY
TRBJ2-7	TRBV7-8	ASRTTGRSYYEQY
TRBJ2-3	TRBV27	ASTHWGGTDTQY
TRBJ2-7	TRBV7-2	ASSPRRTGSYEQY
TRBJ2-5	TRBV29-1	SVEKPPVTQY
TRBJ2-7	TRBV7-2	ASSSGTGSGEQY
TRBJ2-1	TRBV6-5	ASSYSRQGMSEQF
TRBJ2-1	TRBV5-1	ASSLQGASYNEQF
TRBJ1-5	TRBV6-1	ASVDRGMINQPQH
TRBJ2-3	TRBV9	ASSVGILDTDTQY
TRBJ2-2	TRBV7-9	ASSPQPGSGTGELF
TRBJ2-7	TRBV6-5	ASRRSGYEQY
TRBJ1-1	TRBV10-3	AISEQPRSINTEAF
TRBJ2-2	TRBV25-1	ASSAATGGPDTGELF
TRBJ2-3	TRBV19	ASSLLAGVGTQY
TRBJ2-5	TRBV4-3	ASSQEIQGPETQY
TRBJ2-1	TRBV11-2	ASTIGAGGYNEQF
TRBJ1-5	TRBV28	ASSRTGTGGGNQPQH
TRBJ2-7	TRBV18	ASSPGLGAYEQY
TRBJ1-3	TRBV6-1	ASSEGRRVGNTIY
TRBJ1-2	TRBV19	ASSEREDYYGYT
TRBJ2-7	TRBV5-1	ASSSGDRGHEQY
TRBJ2-1	TRBV29-1	SVEAARVGNEQF
TRBJ1-5	TRBV7-6	ASSLRVVGHLNQPQH
TRBJ2-3	TRBV16	ASSQSVGVRTDTQY
TRBJ2-7	TRBV4-3	ASSPGTSGARYEQY
TRBJ2-2	TRBV18	ATGQTFANTGELF
TRBJ1-1	TRBV6-1	ASSEDGRRTEAF